The TCR beta chain described here comes from a study of cytomegalovirus exposure and HLA in healthy donors. Study-level points and caveats: TCR beta chains numbering some 160 were designated cytomegalovirus-associated. In vitro assays verified that three CMV-associated chains recognized CMV antigens specifically. CMV serostatus was the sole immune exposure data available.

The CDR3 runs 17 residues. The ends lost 1 base at V and 3 bases at J; junction bases unmatched: 8. Per germline, CDR1 SEHNR and CDR2 FQNEAQ (reference sequence). As concerns this clone: The target antigen is unknown.

Primers for the PCR totalled 60 Vbeta and 13 Jbeta. The method was immunoSEQ multiplex PCR; TCRdb's version includes in-frame clones alone and lacks a portion of them. Here the sample spans over 200,000 clones, over 75% being singletons. The rearrangement links TRBV7-9 to TRBJ2-2; the match to TRBD2 covers 7 bases. Sequenced input: PBMCs. This clonotype was sampled from a human donor in good health. The CDR3 bases are TGTGCCAGCAGCTTAGGACTAGCCGGAATGGACACCGGGGAGCTGTTTTTT. It encodes CASSLGLAGMDTGELFF. Variable domain in full (rest from reference TRBV7-9 and TRBJ2-2): DTGVSQNPRHKITKRGQNVTFRCDPISEHNRLYWYRQTLGQGPEFLTYFQNEAQLEKSRLLSDRFSAERPKGSFSTLEIQRTEQGDSAMYLCASSLGLAGMDTGELFFGEGSRLTVL.